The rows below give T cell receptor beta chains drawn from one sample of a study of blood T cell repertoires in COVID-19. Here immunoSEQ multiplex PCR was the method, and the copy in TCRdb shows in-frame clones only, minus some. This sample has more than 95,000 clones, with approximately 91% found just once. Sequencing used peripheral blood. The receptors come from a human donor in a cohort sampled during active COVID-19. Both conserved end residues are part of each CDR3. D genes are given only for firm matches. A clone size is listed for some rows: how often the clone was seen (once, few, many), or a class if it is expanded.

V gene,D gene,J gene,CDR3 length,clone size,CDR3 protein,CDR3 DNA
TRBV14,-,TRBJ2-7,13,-,CASSPGSTYEQYF,TGTGCCAGCAGCCCCGGTAGCACCTACGAGCAGTACTTC
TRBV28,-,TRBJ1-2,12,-,CASSATGYGYTF,TGTGCCAGCAGTGCTACAGGGTATGGCTACACCTTC
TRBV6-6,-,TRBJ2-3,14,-,CASSSQILTDTQYF,TGTGCCAGCAGTTCCCAGATTCTCACAGATACGCAGTATTTT
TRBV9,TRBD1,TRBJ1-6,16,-,CASSAAGTGERSPLHF,TGTGCCAGCAGCGCAGCCGGGACAGGGGAACGATCACCCCTCCACTTT
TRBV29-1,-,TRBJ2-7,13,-,CSVENQQGYEQYF,TGCAGCGTTGAAAACCAACAGGGCTACGAGCAGTACTTC
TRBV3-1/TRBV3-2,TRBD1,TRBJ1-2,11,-,CASGQGYGYTF,TGTGCCAGCGGACAGGGGTATGGCTACACCTTC
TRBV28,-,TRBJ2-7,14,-,CASLSGTLSYEQYF,TGTGCCAGCCTCTCCGGGACACTGTCCTACGAGCAGTACTTC
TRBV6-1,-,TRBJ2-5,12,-,CASSETRGDWYF,TGTGCCAGCAGTGAGACCAGGGGGGACTGGTACTTC
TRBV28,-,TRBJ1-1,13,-,CASRDRGDFVAFF,TGTGCCAGCAGGGACCGGGGGGATTTTGTAGCTTTCTTT
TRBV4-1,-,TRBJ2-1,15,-,CASSQEGRDFLRQFF,TGCGCCAGCAGCCAAGAAGGCCGTGACTTCCTACGGCAGTTCTTC
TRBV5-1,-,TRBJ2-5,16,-,CASSLGPRALGETQYF,TGCGCCAGCAGCTTAGGTCCCAGAGCCCTCGGGGAGACCCAGTACTTC
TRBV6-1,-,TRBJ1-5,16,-,CASSEGSNYSNQPQHF,TGTGCCAGCAGTGAAGGAAGTAACTATAGCAATCAGCCCCAGCATTTT
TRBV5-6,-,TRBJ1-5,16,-,CASSLAGTWSNQPQHF,TGTGCCAGCAGCTTGGCCGGGACATGGAGCAATCAGCCCCAGCATTTT
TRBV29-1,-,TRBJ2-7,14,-,CSVGSGISRDEQYF,TGCAGCGTTGGATCTGGAATAAGCAGGGATGAGCAGTACTTC
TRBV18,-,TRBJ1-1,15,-,CASSPPRGGEFEAFF,TGTGCCAGCTCACCACCAAGAGGAGGGGAATTTGAAGCTTTCTTT
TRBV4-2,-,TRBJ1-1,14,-,CASSPRGGQTEAFF,TGTGCCAGCAGCCCCCGGGGGGGGCAAACTGAAGCTTTCTTT
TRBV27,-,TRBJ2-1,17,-,CASSLRWSSVAYNEQFF,TGTGCCAGCAGTTTAAGGTGGAGTAGCGTAGCCTACAATGAGCAGTTCTTC
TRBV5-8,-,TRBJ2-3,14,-,CASSLRFSTDTQYF,TGTGCCAGCAGCTTGCGGTTCTCCACAGATACGCAGTATTTT
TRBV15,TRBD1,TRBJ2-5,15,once,CATSRVDTGDETQYF,TGTGCCACCAGCAGAGTTGACACAGGGGACGAGACCCAGTACTTC
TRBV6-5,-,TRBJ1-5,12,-,CAVGGINQPQHF,TGTGCCGTGGGGGGTATCAATCAGCCCCAGCATTTT
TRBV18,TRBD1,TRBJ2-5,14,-,CASSPGTGQETQYF,TGTGCCAGCTCACCGGGGACAGGGCAAGAGACCCAGTACTTC
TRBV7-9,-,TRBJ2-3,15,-,CASSLAESSTDTQYF,TGTGCCAGCAGCTTAGCAGAGTCTAGCACAGATACGCAGTATTTT
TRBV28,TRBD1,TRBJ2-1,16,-,CASSLFRDREGNEQFF,TGTGCCAGCAGTTTATTCCGGGACAGGGAGGGAAATGAGCAGTTCTTC
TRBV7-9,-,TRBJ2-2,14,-,CASSLPYNTGELFF,TGTGCCAGCAGCCTCCCCTATAACACCGGGGAGCTGTTTTTT
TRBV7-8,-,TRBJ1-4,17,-,CASSFFRFTGRGEKLFF,TGTGCCAGCAGCTTCTTTCGATTTACGGGGCGGGGTGAAAAACTGTTTTTT
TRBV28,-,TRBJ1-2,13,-,CASSWGVNYGYTF,TGTGCCAGCAGTTGGGGGGTTAACTATGGCTACACCTTC
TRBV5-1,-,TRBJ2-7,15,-,CASSPGAGRAYEQYF,TGCGCCAGCAGCCCGGGGGCGGGGAGGGCCTACGAGCAGTACTTC
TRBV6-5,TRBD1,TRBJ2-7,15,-,CASRGQGASSYEQYF,TGTGCCAGCAGGGGACAGGGCGCAAGCTCCTACGAGCAGTACTTC
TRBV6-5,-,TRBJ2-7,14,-,CASSFGRGSYEQYF,TGTGCCAGCAGCTTCGGACGGGGCTCCTACGAGCAGTACTTC
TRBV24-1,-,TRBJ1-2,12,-,CATSVGAGGYTF,TGTGCCACCAGTGTGGGGGCTGGAGGCTACACCTTC
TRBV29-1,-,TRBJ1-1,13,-,CSAPDGGDTEAFF,TGCAGCGCTCCCGATGGAGGGGACACTGAAGCTTTCTTT
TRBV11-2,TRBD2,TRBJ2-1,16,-,CASSNRLAGMKNEQFF,TGTGCCAGCAGCAATCGACTAGCGGGGATGAAAAATGAGCAGTTCTTC
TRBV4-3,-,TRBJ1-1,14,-,CASSQDYYTGEAFF,TGCGCCAGCAGCCAAGATTACTACACAGGTGAAGCTTTCTTT
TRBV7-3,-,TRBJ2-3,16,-,CASSFGGGHPTDTQYF,TGTGCCAGCAGCTTCGGTGGGGGACACCCCACAGATACGCAGTATTTT
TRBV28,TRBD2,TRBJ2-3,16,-,CASSSSGVPSTDTQYF,TGTGCCAGCAGTTCTAGCGGGGTCCCTAGCACAGATACGCAGTATTTT
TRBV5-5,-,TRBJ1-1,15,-,CASSVELQMNTEAFF,TGTGCCAGCAGCGTTGAATTGCAGATGAACACTGAAGCTTTCTTT
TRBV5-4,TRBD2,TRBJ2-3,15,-,CASSSGLAGVDTQYF,TGTGCCAGCAGCTCCGGACTAGCGGGAGTAGATACGCAGTATTTT
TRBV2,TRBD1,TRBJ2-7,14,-,CASSQDRGPYEQYF,TGTGCCAGCAGTCAGGACAGGGGCCCCTACGAGCAGTACTTC
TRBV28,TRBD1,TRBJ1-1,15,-,CASSPGTGANTEAFF,TGTGCCAGCAGCCCAGGGACAGGGGCGAACACTGAAGCTTTCTTT
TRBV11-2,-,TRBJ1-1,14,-,CASSLAPGSAEAFF,TGTGCCAGCAGCTTAGCTCCAGGGTCGGCTGAAGCTTTCTTT